This entry describes one T cell receptor (beta chain). No cognate antigen has been identified for it. Base qualities are not recorded, but no much larger clone differs from it by a single base. The data originate from a study of blood T cell repertoires in COVID-19 (dated by TCRdb to about 2020). A note on the overall study: Collaborator samples came from the United States, Italy and Spain and covered acute and convalescent phases of COVID-19. The prospective study material was composed of cDNA or gDNA derived from T cells, B-cell-depleted T cells, or PBMCs. The sample metadata nearly always contained a de-identified subject ID, COVID-19 status, age in years and sex. The samples were drawn from the first 160 participants of the ongoing ImmuneRACE study and from under 1,500 subjects provided by 6 global collaborators. A freely available public database, intended as a resource for researchers studying the immune response to SARS-CoV-2, is where the repertoires were released. Deeply sampled blood TCRbeta repertoires from subjects exposed to, actively infected with, or recovered from COVID-19 were included in the dataset. HLA class I and class II types, where available, came from metadata supplied by the sample provider rather than from assay-based typing.

Enrolling through a virtual design, the prospective study's participants ranged in age from roughly 18 to 95 years and lived across roughly 24 United States geographic areas. To assign participants to cohorts, the prospective study relied on clinical history that participants themselves reported in a screening survey and a study questionnaire. In the prospective study, mobile phlebotomists collected whole blood, serum and a nasopharyngeal or oropharyngeal swab from each participant. Prospective study participants could optionally give additional blood draws and questionnaires over an approximately two-month period. Prospective study blood samples were shipped either frozen or at room temperature before DNA extraction. The immunoSEQ Assay, a bias-controlled multiplex PCR, was used to amplify TCRbeta CDR3 regions from genomic DNA. The paper's data handling went like this. Within the assay, amplification of reference gene primers was used to estimate how many nucleated cells each sample contained. To quantify the absolute abundance of each unique TCRbeta CDR3 rearrangement, sequence reads were collapsed and filtered. For each sample, productive Simpson clonality was calculated as the square root of Simpson's diversity index across productive rearrangements. The table was pulled from immuneACCESS by TCRdb, which kept in-frame rearrangements only. Such tables lose some clones; where checked, under half of the loss comes from unresolved V genes, and the rest has no known cause. From that table come the V and J calls and clone size; the DNA was used to work out D and trimming. This sample gives 200,000 to 300,000 clones in total; 85% of them show up just once. 9.1% of the sample is in the top ten clones.

Overall results and qualifications from the work: Clinical and demographic metadata were provided uncurated, with the amount varying by source and participant.

V was cut back by 8 bases and J by 3 bases, leaving a gap of 13 bases between them. CDR1 and CDR2 are read off the germline V gene (reference sequence) as MNHEY and SMNVEV. Measured from the cysteine to the phenylalanine, the CDR3 is 13 residues long. Only CDR3 DNA remains: 39 bases, in frame from the first base. The V and J genes are TRBV27 and TRBJ1-1; no D gene is confidently identified. The sequence derives from a woman aged 45 to 65 with acute COVID-19. The specimen sequenced was PBMCs or T cells enriched from blood (not recorded which). The sequenced DNA is TGTGCCAGCGCTGAGGGATACTACACTGAAGCTTTCTTT. It translates to CASAEGYYTEAFF.